A selection of T cell receptor beta chains follows, all from one sample in a study of CD8 T cells in ankylosing spondylitis. TCRdb analysed the 5' RACE reads with MiXCR anew, one entry per CDR3 protein. The table records approximately 260,000 distinct CDR3 sequences, 18% of them present only once. The sample consisted of blood, either unsorted or a sorted T cell fraction (not recorded which). Every receptor here comes from a male donor with ankylosing spondylitis or in good health (not recorded which). Each CDR3 is given with its conserved first and last residue.

cdr3_aa v_call
CATSRVSANEQFF TRBV15
CAWAGTATYEQYF TRBV30
CASSALGGLAGSDEQFF TRBV7-3
CASSDAAGRGETQYF TRBV2
CASRDRGAGNTIYF TRBV27
CASRLGFGETQYF TRBV12-3/TRBV12-4
CASSTGLAGGAGELFF TRBV5-6
CASSDRLTSTGELFF TRBV3-1
CASSHWGRGTFYEQYF TRBV4-1
CASSYEEPYEQYF TRBV5-1
CASSLWGAYNEQFF TRBV12-3/TRBV12-4
CATSPGQTYNEQFF TRBV12-3/TRBV12-4
CSVEDRPRGATNEKLFF TRBV29-1
CASSQDGSLAGYEQYF TRBV14
CASSLLLTSEFANTGELFF TRBV6-2/TRBV6-3
CASTHYAGDESNQPQHF TRBV4-1
CASGPGLAGGPWEQYF TRBV4-3
CSATTSGSVNEQFF TRBV20-1
CASSTLWGGRTETQYF TRBV7-2
CSARDHSGTGTTYEQYF TRBV20-1
CASSLSSGGVTQYF TRBV27
CASTEVVSGHGEQFF TRBV12-3/TRBV12-4
CASSQREGGYNEQFF TRBV9
CASSLSEADQETQYF TRBV27
CASSQDNRGLNEKLFF TRBV4-2
CASSPLVGGGTQYF TRBV4-3
CASKGLAGDQETQYF TRBV25-1
CASGPPRLAEPYEQYF TRBV27
CASSASGPGNEQFF TRBV9
CASSQTTSATYNEQFF TRBV3-1
CASSLGGQGEAFF TRBV7-6
CASSVGDSENIQYF TRBV9
CASSLAFNNGELFF TRBV5-1
CASSSPQTPVEQFF TRBV5-8
CASGSRQGGPGEQFF TRBV12-5
CSAAQELTDTQYF TRBV29-1
CSAREPLSSYNEQFF TRBV20-1
CASSQKGLAGVADTGELFF TRBV4-2
CASSYAGSTYEQYF TRBV6-5
CATSRGGPMRPQHF TRBV15
CATYGFSGGFGEQFF TRBV3-1
CASSLRPSGRDYEQYF TRBV12-3/TRBV12-4
CASSVAGTGELFF TRBV9
CSVEDRLGVNSYEQYF TRBV29-1
CASSLTYRDYEQYF TRBV12-3/TRBV12-4
CASSLSQNPNQPQHF TRBV27
CASSTWANQPQHF TRBV6-2/TRBV6-3
CATSGTGGREQYF TRBV24-1